The sequence of this T cell receptor (beta chain) was determined in a study of T cell responses to AZD1222 COVID-19 vaccine. At the level of the study: Pooled in the analysis were second doses at about 4 or about 12 weeks.

The table came from immunoSEQ multiplex PCR; TCRdb's copy has only in-frame clones and leaves some out. The sample lists about 170,000 clones; 92% were seen once. Regarding the study as a whole: When two AZD1222 doses had been given, Spike-specific TCR breadth and depth rose. Repertoires were sampled only after the peak T cell response. Spike-spanning, vaccine-associated CD4 TCRs were dominant at 160-218 and 743-854.

Turning to this clone: What it binds is unknown.

This specimen was peripheral blood, taken on day 0 of AZD1222 vaccination. This clonotype was obtained from an adult in good health.

The CDR3 protein is CASSFRDRDYEQYF. DNA of the CDR3: TGCGCCAGCAGCTTCCGGGACAGGGACTACGAGCAGTACTTC. The chain couples TRBV5-1 to TRBJ2-7, with 9 bases lining up with TRBD1. V lost 2 bases and J lost 3; bases outside the gene matches: 3. The germline V gene encodes CDR1 SGHRS and CDR2 YFSETQ. The CDR3 loop spans 14 amino acids.